Listed below are T cell receptor beta chains from one sample, sequenced in a study of blood T cell repertoires in COVID-19. TCRdb keeps only in-frame clones here, not all; method: immunoSEQ multiplex PCR. The table includes under 300,000 clones, about 85% detected once. The sample consisted of PBMCs or T cells enriched from blood (not recorded which). The receptor source for this set is a woman in her fifties or sixties who had recovered from COVID-19. Both conserved end residues are part of each CDR3. A D gene is named only where the DNA matches it firmly.

TRBD1,TRBJ1-5,TRBV4-1,CASSPEGTAAIVPQHF
-,TRBJ2-5,TRBV18,CASSPGLPPETQYF
-,TRBJ2-7,TRBV19,CASMAGGPQIYEQYF
TRBD1,TRBJ1-5,TRBV30,CAWSVTTGGQPQHF
TRBD2,TRBJ2-7,TRBV4-1,CASSPEGLAAYEQYF
-,TRBJ1-5,TRBV5-6,CASSFSYGGQPQHF
-,TRBJ2-7,TRBV5-1,CASSSYWSEQYF
-,TRBJ1-1,TRBV6-5,CASSYSRHFTEAFF
TRBD1,TRBJ2-7,TRBV12-3/TRBV12-4,CASSQDRVGQYF
-,TRBJ2-2,TRBV7-3,CASSLTRKSSGTGELFF
TRBD2,TRBJ2-3,TRBV5-8,CASSLGTSGQNTQYF
-,TRBJ1-5,TRBV6-2/TRBV6-3,CASSSLTENQPQHF
-,TRBJ1-2,TRBV6-2/TRBV6-3,CASSSLAGWRVYGYTF
-,TRBJ2-5,TRBV10-2,CASSEAGLGETQYF
-,TRBJ1-5,TRBV24-1,CATSDFVGGNQPQHF
-,TRBJ2-2,TRBV28,CASSLRQGNTGELFF
TRBD1,TRBJ1-2,TRBV28,CASSLGQGPNGYTF
-,TRBJ1-1,TRBV19,CASITEMNTEAFF
TRBD1,TRBJ1-2,TRBV19,CASNLPSGTGYGYTF
TRBD1,TRBJ2-7,TRBV14,CASSPRGQGAHEQYF
TRBD1,TRBJ1-1,TRBV6-5,CASSTGGGEAFF
-,TRBJ2-3,TRBV30,CAWSFPTGRTDTQYF
-,TRBJ2-7,TRBV30,CAWSSAYEQYF
TRBD1,TRBJ1-1,TRBV5-1,CASSRGQGNTEAFF
TRBD1,TRBJ2-1,TRBV6-2/TRBV6-3,CASSYPGTVNSYNEQFF
-,TRBJ2-6,TRBV2,CASRTGSGANVLTF
TRBD1,TRBJ2-5,TRBV11-2,CASSRGDRGYQETQYF
TRBD1,TRBJ1-2,TRBV28,CASSRDRVGGYTF
-,TRBJ1-2,TRBV28,CASRNTGKRRYTF
-,TRBJ2-7,TRBV7-3,CASSLTGTGVEQYF
-,TRBJ1-2,TRBV28,CASSLDRDNLNYGYTF
-,TRBJ2-4,TRBV28,CASSSPRGGTRNIQYF
TRBD2,TRBJ2-1,TRBV4-1,CASSPEASGRKFF
-,TRBJ2-7,TRBV6-2/TRBV6-3,CASSYYPTGSEQYF
-,TRBJ2-3,TRBV19,CASRRGQKETQYF
TRBD1,TRBJ2-7,TRBV7-2,CASRGQGASYEQYF
-,TRBJ1-2,TRBV6-2/TRBV6-3,CASSFDYGYTF
TRBD2,TRBJ2-1,TRBV11-2,CASSPLAGGYNEQFF
-,TRBJ1-2,TRBV7-2,CASSPGQSNYGYTF
TRBD2,TRBJ2-5,TRBV28,CASSSWTGLQETQYF
TRBD1,TRBJ2-1,TRBV6-5,CASTGGVRNEQFF
TRBD1,TRBJ2-3,TRBV6-5,CASSGQGTSTDTQYF
-,TRBJ1-6,TRBV28,CASSFPYNSPLHF
TRBD2,TRBJ2-3,TRBV28,CASTTGRAPDTQYF
-,TRBJ2-1,TRBV24-1,CATSDLKRSSSYNEQFF
TRBD1,TRBJ2-7,TRBV3-1/TRBV3-2,CASSQERRTGKNPYEQYF
TRBD2,TRBJ2-3,TRBV11-3,CASSFRLAGTDTQYF
TRBD1,TRBJ2-7,TRBV5-1,CASSYTGGLYEQYF
-,TRBJ2-2,TRBV7-8,CASSPPRGGGNGELFF
TRBD1,TRBJ1-1,TRBV19,CASSSRGDRGGVNTEAFF
-,TRBJ1-1,TRBV27,CASSKRQPPEAFF
TRBD1,TRBJ1-6,TRBV18,CASSPDRGNSPLHF
-,TRBJ1-1,TRBV3-1/TRBV3-2,CASSQGGTEAFF
TRBD2,TRBJ2-2,TRBV7-8,CASSLSLTSANTGELFF
TRBD2,TRBJ2-1,TRBV4-2,CASSPSSGSNEQFF
-,TRBJ2-3,TRBV2,CASSFMTATASTDTQYF
TRBD2,TRBJ2-3,TRBV30,CAWSVGTSGADTQYF
TRBD1,TRBJ1-1,TRBV9,CASSVFPGGGTEAFF
-,TRBJ2-5,TRBV12-5,CASGLDPGKTQYF
-,TRBJ2-2,TRBV28,CASSLGLANTGELFF